The 8 T cell receptor beta chains in this list originate from one sample, sequenced in a study of identical twins (dated by TCRdb to the mid-2010s). The library came from 5' RACE. TCRdb lists the instrument as Illumina HiSeq 2000. Clones were called with MiXCR by TCRdb after fastp trimmed the public reads at Q25, and only in-frame beta chains were retained. Every distinct CDR3 protein forms one entry, paired with its most common genes and DNA. Counted in this sample were under 1 million distinct CDR3 sequences; approximately 13% of them appeared once. The ten largest clones represent 1.5% to 2% of the sample. These data also featured in a second study, about yellow fever vaccine responses in identical twins.

Sample: PBMCs. The source is a woman aged 18-29 years in good health.

V and J are TRBV27 and TRBJ2-7; 9 bases are shared with TRBD2. Germline V gene sequence: CDR1 MNHEY, CDR2 SMNVEV (reference sequence). The J segment lost 5 bases and the V segment lost 5 bases, leaving 16 bases of the junction unmatched. CDR3 length: 17 amino acids. In nucleotides, the CDR3 is TGTGCCAGCAGTCCCTCGGGCAGAGGTAGCGGGAGCCACGAGCAGTACTTC. Its protein is CASSPSGRGSGSHEQYF.

There are a few counts of this clonotype. The V gene is TRBV7-9, the J gene TRBJ2-1; 7 positions agree with TRBD1. There are 16 residues in the CDR3. Germline CDR1 is SEHNR and CDR2 is FQNEAQ (reference sequence). With 5 bases clipped from V and 3 bases from J, the junction kept 10 bases outside the gene matches. This chain's CDR3 is CASSHLDRDIYNEQFF. Written as DNA, the CDR3 is TGTGCCAGCAGCCATCTAGACAGGGACATCTACAATGAGCAGTTCTTC.

This clonotype has only a few counts. J is TRBJ2-7 and V is TRBV7-9; 10 positions match TRBD1. CDR3 length: 17 residues. V shed 5 bases, J shed 3 bases, and the junction held 13 bases outside the gene matches. CDR1 SEHNR and CDR2 FQNEAQ come from the germline V gene (reference sequence). The CDR3 loop reads CASSRQGAGLGFYEQYV. As DNA, the CDR3 is TGTGCCAGCAGCCGACAGGGGGCGGGCCTCGGCTTCTACGAGCAGTACGTC.

This rearrangement joins TRBV28 to TRBJ2-1, with 7 bases matching TRBD2. The CDR3 is made up of 16 amino acids. Looked up from germline, CDR1 is MDHEN and CDR2 is SYDVKM. Trimming cost V 1 base and J 8 bases; bases outside gene matches: 11. CDR3 loop: CASSLSGGRFKDEQFF. CDR3 sequence (DNA): TGTGCCAGCAGTTTATCGGGGGGTCGCTTTAAGGATGAGCAGTTCTTC.

This clonotype came up many times. V and J are TRBV29-1 and TRBJ1-4, with 10 bases fitting TRBD1. This CDR3 region has 15 residues. Losses at the gene ends were 1 base for V and 8 bases for J; bases not matched to a gene: 7. Germline V lookup: CDR1 SQVTM, CDR2 ANQGSEA. This CDR3 is CSVEGDRGDGEKLFF. CDR3 in DNA: TGCAGCGTTGAAGGGGACAGGGGAGATGGAGAAAAACTGTTTTTT. Full variable domain (missing parts from reference TRBV29-1 and TRBJ1-4): SAVISQKPSRDICQRGTSLTIQCQVDSQVTMMFWYRQQPGQSLTLIATANQGSEATYESGFVIDKFPISRPNLTFSTLTVSNMSPEDSSIYLCSVEGDRGDGEKLFFGSGTQLSVL.

V usage is TRBV28 and J usage is TRBJ2-1; 8 nucleotides match TRBD2. V lost 7 bases and J lost 13; bases outside the gene matches: 15. The germline gives CDR1 MDHEN, CDR2 SYDVKM. This CDR3 spans 14 amino acids. The CDR3 sequence is CASTLGGATVLQFF. CDR3 DNA: TGTGCCAGCACCCTCGGGGGGGCCACGGTCCTTCAGTTCTTC.

Concerning this clonotype: This clone may be a read error of a much larger clone one base away. The V gene is TRBV12-3 or TRBV12-4, the J gene TRBJ2-5; 10 bases line up with TRBD2. CDR3 size: 16 residues. The CDR3 coding sequence is TGTGCCAACAGTTTCAGGACTAGCGGATACCAAGAGACCCAGTACTTC. This sequence encodes CANSFRTSGYQETQYF.

In this sample, this clonotype turned up a few times. The chain is built from TRBV10-3 and TRBJ2-3, with D possibly being TRBD2 (6 bases). The CDR3 consists of 13 residues. Trimming took 7 bases from V and 7 from J, leaving 15 bases between them. Germline loops: CDR1 ENHRY, CDR2 SYGVKD. The CDR3 DNA reads as TGTGCCATCAAGTCTCCAGCGGGCAATACGCAGTATTTT. Translated: CAIKSPAGNTQYF.